This TCR beta chain was identified during a study of T cell repertoires in cytomegalovirus infection. Whole-study context: Public TCR beta signatures were indicative of both CMV infection and a matching HLA type. Study conclusions and caveats: CMV-specific TCR beta clonotypes restricted by HLA-C dominated the ex vivo response.

Comment on this clonotype: The target antigen is unknown.

Germline loops: CDR1 MGHDK, CDR2 SYGVNS. Trimming shortened V by 7 bases and J by 10 bases, and 13 bases separated the two germline ends. The CDR3 totals 12 residues. TCRdb reprocessed the reads via MiXCR and lists one record per CDR3 protein. The sample lists just under 550,000 distinct CDR3 sequences, less than 30% occurring once. The source material was PBMCs. This chain joins TRBV25-1 and TRBJ1-4, with D unresolved. This clonotype originated in a human donor in good health (CMV status not recorded). Some clones in this sample may be carry-over from other donors' samples. The CDR3 loop reads CASTASGGKLFF. The CDR3 DNA reads as TGTGCCAGCACCGCGTCAGGAGGAAAACTGTTTTTT.